These 26 T cell receptor beta chains share one sample of origin, sequenced in a study of blood T cell repertoires in COVID-19. Data came from immunoSEQ multiplex PCR; TCRdb stores just in-frame clones and leaves some out. The sample records over 110,000 clones, about 91% being singletons. The sample comprised peripheral blood. The receptors stem from a human donor in a cohort sampled during active COVID-19.

This chain uses TRBV6-5 with TRBJ2-7; D gene uncertain. Germline loops: CDR1 MNHEY, CDR2 SVGAGI. Trimming removed 8 bases from V and 3 bases from J, with 5 bases in between. This CDR3 spans 10 amino acids. The CDR3 loop reads CASSFYEQYF. As DNA, the CDR3 is TGTGCCAGCTCTTTCTACGAGCAGTACTTC.

The genes are TRBV7-9 and TRBJ1-2, with 8 bases fitting TRBD1. The CDR3 sequence is 15 residues long. Per germline, CDR1 SEHNR and CDR2 FQNEAQ (reference sequence). Trimming took 3 bases from V and 5 from J; bases not matched to a gene: 8. CDR3 in amino acids: CASSFSRDRTYGYTF. In nucleotides, the CDR3 is TGTGCCAGCAGCTTTTCTCGGGACAGGACATATGGCTACACCTTC.

This chain links TRBV7-9 with TRBJ1-2, with 9 bases aligning to TRBD1. Per germline, CDR1 SEHNR and CDR2 FQNEAQ (reference sequence). CDR3 length equals 16 residues. Trimming at V came to 2 bases and at J to 7 bases, leaving 11 bases not matched to a gene. The CDR3 DNA reads as TGTGCCAGCAGCTTACTGGCGGGACAGGGTGGTACTGGCTACACCTTC. The encoded protein is CASSLLAGQGGTGYTF.

The chain is built from TRBV29-1 and TRBJ2-3; 12 bases are shared with TRBD2. Germline V gene lookup returns CDR1 SQVTM and CDR2 ANQGSEA. V gave up 6 bases and J gave up 6 bases; unmatched junction bases: 7. CDR3 length equals 14 residues. Here the CDR3 DNA reads TGCAGCGTCACATCTAGCGGGGGGGCGGATACGCAGTATTTT. Translating it yields CSVTSSGGADTQYF.

This sequence joins TRBV5-1 and TRBJ2-3; TRBD1 aligns across 9 bases. Germline V lookup: CDR1 SGHRS, CDR2 YFSETQ. With V trimmed by 2 bases and J by 3 bases, 7 bases remained unmatched. The CDR3 extends over 16 amino acids. In DNA, the CDR3 is TGCGCCAGCAGCTTCTTAGGACAGGGGCGGACAGATACGCAGTATTTT. It encodes CASSFLGQGRTDTQYF. Combining the CDR3 with reference TRBV5-1 and TRBJ2-3 gives the whole variable domain KAGVTQTPRYLIKTRGQQVTLSCSPISGHRSVSWYQQTPGQGLQFLFEYFSETQRNKGNFPGRFSGRQFSNSRSEMNVSTLELGDSALYLCASSFLGQGRTDTQYFGPGTRLTVL.

This chain links TRBV7-9 with TRBJ2-7; D ambiguous. There are 14 residues in the CDR3. Trimming stripped 1 base from V and 2 bases from J, with 9 bases between. Germline assignment: CDR1 SEHNR and CDR2 FQNEAQ (reference sequence). CDR3: CASSLGHLPYEQYF. In nucleotides, the CDR3 is TGTGCCAGCAGCTTAGGACATCTTCCCTACGAGCAGTACTTC. The full variable domain, with the rest looked up from reference TRBV7-9 and TRBJ2-7, is DTGVSQNPRHKITKRGQNVTFRCDPISEHNRLYWYRQTLGQGPEFLTYFQNEAQLEKSRLLSDRFSAERPKGSFSTLEIQRTEQGDSAMYLCASSLGHLPYEQYFGPGTRLTVT.

This chain joins TRBV7-3 and TRBJ2-7; 7 nucleotides match TRBD1. The germline V gene encodes CDR1 SGHTA and CDR2 FQGTGA. J gave up 2 bases and V 5 bases, and 6 bases lay outside the gene matches. The CDR3 runs to 14 residues. The DNA of the CDR3 is TGTGCCAGCAGCCTGACAGGGAAAGCCTACGAGCAGTACTTC. Translated: CASSLTGKAYEQYF.

The V and J genes are TRBV7-2 and TRBJ2-5; D is undetermined. Per germline, CDR1 SGHTA and CDR2 FQGNSA. The CDR3 contains 15 residues. V was clipped by 5 bases and J by 0 bases, with 13 bases between them. The CDR3 DNA is TGTGCCAGCAGCCCACCCGGGTCGTACCAAGAGACCCAGTACTTC. It is translated as CASSPPGSYQETQYF.

The CDR3 nucleotides read TGTGCCAGTAAGATGACGGGACAGGAGATATACGAGCAGTACTTC. This codes for CASKMTGQEIYEQYF. This rearrangement joins TRBV19 to TRBJ2-7; 8 bases match TRBD1. Germline assignment: CDR1 LNHDA and CDR2 SQIVND (reference sequence). The CDR3 has 15 residues. V lost 7 bases and J lost 4; bases outside the gene matches: 12.

The chain couples TRBV6-2 or TRBV6-3 to TRBJ2-7; D possibly corresponds to TRBD1 (5 bases). CDR1 and CDR2 (germline): MNHEY, SVGEGT. The CDR3 covers 14 residues. Trimming removed 0 bases at V and 4 bases at J, with 10 bases between. CDR3 nucleotide sequence: TGTGCCAGCAGTTACTCGACAGCGAGGTACGAGCAGTACTTC. Its protein product is CASSYSTARYEQYF.

This sequence joins TRBV9 and TRBJ1-1, with D tentatively TRBD1 (6 bases). V dropped 3 bases and J dropped 5 bases, with 17 bases sitting between them. The germline V gene encodes CDR1 SGDLS and CDR2 YYNGEE. This CDR3 has 15 amino acids. The CDR3 is CASSAGAGGRTEAFF. CDR3 nucleotides: TGTGCCAGCAGCGCCGGAGCTGGGGGCAGGACTGAAGCTTTCTTT.

V usage is TRBV27 and J usage is TRBJ2-1; 10 positions agree with TRBD2. The CDR3 sequence is 13 residues long. The germline V gene encodes CDR1 MNHEY and CDR2 SMNVEV (reference sequence). V shed 6 bases and J 6 bases; nucleotides not matched to a gene: 2. CDR3: CASRASGGNEQFF. CDR3 coding DNA: TGTGCCAGCAGAGCTAGCGGGGGCAATGAGCAGTTCTTC.

V gene TRBV10-3 combines with J gene TRBJ2-7; 8 bases map to TRBD1. CDR3 length: 13 amino acids. Per germline, CDR1 ENHRY and CDR2 SYGVKD. V shed 6 bases, J shed 2 bases, and the junction held 3 bases outside the gene matches. Here the CDR3 DNA reads TGTGCCATCAGGGGGACAGGACCCTACGAGCAGTACTTC. This sequence encodes CAIRGTGPYEQYF.

This sequence joins TRBV4-3 and TRBJ1-4, with a weak D call TRBD1 (6 bases). Trimming pared 5 bases from V and 0 bases from J, leaving 16 bases between. The length of the CDR3 is 17 residues. The V gene's germline CDR1 is LGHNA and CDR2 YSLEER. CDR3: CASSARGATTTNEKLFF. CDR3 bases: TGCGCCAGCAGCGCACGGGGGGCGACGACAACTAATGAAAAACTGTTTTTT.

The genes are TRBV7-3 and TRBJ2-3; 10 bases are a match to TRBD1. From germline, CDR1 is SGHTA and CDR2 FQGTGA. V lost 5 bases to trimming and J lost 4 bases; unmatched junction nucleotides: 3. This CDR3 has 14 amino acids. CDR3 nucleotides: TGTGCCAGCAGCCCCGGGACAGGGGCAGATACGCAGTATTTT. It specifies CASSPGTGADTQYF.

The rearrangement uses TRBV27 and TRBJ2-7, with TRBD1 as a possible D gene (6 bases). The germline gives CDR1 MNHEY, CDR2 SMNVEV (reference sequence). This CDR3 is 13 amino acids long. The V and J ends lost 5 bases and 2 bases respectively, with 10 bases between them. DNA for the CDR3: TGTGCCAGCAGTCCCGGGACACCCTACGAGCAGTACTTC. Translated: CASSPGTPYEQYF.

The chain employs TRBV7-2 and TRBJ2-7, with 7 bases that match TRBD1. Germline V gene sequence: CDR1 SGHTA, CDR2 FQGNSA. The CDR3 has 15 residues. With 4 bases clipped from V and 3 bases from J, the junction kept 9 bases outside the gene matches. CDR3 in DNA: TGTGCCAGCAGCTGGGTCGGACAGGAATACTACGAGCAGTACTTC. Its protein is CASSWVGQEYYEQYF.

V and J are TRBV5-1 and TRBJ2-3; TRBD2 agrees at 8 bases. V gave up 0 bases and J gave up 4 bases; unmatched junction bases: 13. The V gene's germline CDR1 is SGHRS and CDR2 YFSETQ. This CDR3 is built from 18 residues. CDR3 DNA: TGCGCCAGCAGCTTGGAAGGAGCGGGGGCCACACTTTCAGATACGCAGTATTTT. This encodes CASSLEGAGATLSDTQYF.

V and J are TRBV2 and TRBJ1-3; unclear D gene. There are 15 residues in the CDR3. Germline CDR1 and CDR2: SNHLY and FYNNEI. The ends were cut back, 3 bases at V and 0 bases at J, with 9 bases in the middle. For the CDR3, the DNA is TGTGCCAGCAGTGAGGTACAGAGCTCTGGAAACACCATATATTTT. Amino acids: CASSEVQSSGNTIYF.

The CDR3 reads CASRRAGGRNEQFF. In DNA form, the CDR3 reads TGTGCCAGCAGGCGAGCGGGGGGGAGGAATGAGCAGTTCTTC. The chain recombines TRBV6-5 with TRBJ2-1; the match to TRBD2 covers 10 bases. CDR3 length: 14 amino acids. Germline V gene sequence: CDR1 MNHEY, CDR2 SVGAGI. V lost 6 bases and J lost 7; bases outside the gene matches: 6.

The CDR3 coding sequence is TGCGCCAGCAGCGCGGGACAGGGGTTCCACGAGCAGTACTTC. It is translated as CASSAGQGFHEQYF. This chain links TRBV5-1 with TRBJ2-7; 10 nucleotides line up with TRBD1. There are 14 residues in the CDR3. After removal of 4 bases from V and 5 bases from J, the junction contained 6 bases not matched to a gene. CDR1 and CDR2 (germline): SGHRS, YFSETQ.

This chain joins TRBV6-5 and TRBJ2-1; the D is unclear. Germline values: CDR1 MNHEY, CDR2 SVGAGI. There are 12 residues in the CDR3. V was pared by 6 bases and J by 4 bases, with 7 bases between. Written as DNA, the CDR3 is TGTGCCAGCAGCCCCGGGTACAATGAGCAGTTCTTC. Its translation is CASSPGYNEQFF.

This chain links TRBV15 with TRBJ1-2; TRBD1 agrees at 9 bases. The CDR3 runs 16 residues. Per germline, CDR1 LNHNV and CDR2 YYDKDF (reference sequence). With V trimmed by 1 base and J by 3 bases, 6 bases remained unmatched. In nucleotides, the CDR3 is TGTGCCACCAGCAGAGCCTTACAGGGGGCGGACTATGGCTACACCTTC. Amino acid sequence: CATSRALQGADYGYTF.

The V call is TRBV4-3, the J call TRBJ2-7, with 8 bases identical to TRBD1. Trimming took 0 bases from V and 2 from J; bases not matched to a gene: 3. The CDR3 loop spans 15 amino acids. Per the germline V gene, CDR1 is LGHNA and CDR2 is YSLEER. CDR3 in DNA: TGCGCCAGCAGCCAAGATCGACAGGGGCCCTACGAGCAGTACTTC. Protein sequence: CASSQDRQGPYEQYF.

The gene calls are TRBV19 and TRBJ1-5; 10 nucleotides line up with TRBD1. V lost 10 bases and J lost 4; bases outside the gene matches: 4. This CDR3 has 13 residues. The germline V gene has CDR1 LNHDA and CDR2 SQIVND (reference sequence). DNA of the CDR3: TGTGCCACAGGACAGGGGGGAAATCAGCCCCAGCATTTT. The encoded protein is CATGQGGNQPQHF. Looking up the rest from reference TRBV19 and TRBJ1-5 gives the full variable domain: DGGITQSPKYLFRKEGQNVTLSCEQNLNHDAMYWYRQDPGQGLRLIYYSQIVNDFQKGDIAEGYSVSREKKESFPLTVTSAQKNPTAFYLCATGQGGNQPQHFGDGTRLSIL.

The sample holds one count of this clone. The chain combines TRBV6-1 with TRBJ2-7; D is perhaps TRBD1 (6 bases). Germline CDR1 MNHNS, CDR2 SASEGT. Trimming removed 0 bases at V and 5 bases at J, with 20 bases between. This CDR3 region has 17 residues. DNA of the CDR3: TGTGCCAGCAGTGAAGCCTCCAGGGGCCCCGTCGCCAACGAGCAGTACTTC. Amino acids: CASSEASRGPVANEQYF.